This T cell receptor beta chain was profiled in a study of cytomegalovirus exposure and HLA in healthy donors. Study-level findings and limits: In vitro experiments confirmed that three CMV-associated chains were specific for CMV antigens. Researchers reported in a later analysis that a missense DCLRE1C variant was tied to TCR beta V- and J-gene trimming. What a later analysis reportedly showed was that an Asian-associated ancestry cluster had fewer N-insertions than the approximately 670-donor mean. The study flagged roughly 150 TCR beta chains as cytomegalovirus-associated.

PCR used 60 Vbeta primers and 13 Jbeta primers. Generated by immunoSEQ multiplex PCR, the TCRdb table keeps only in-frame clones and is missing some. The sample lists roughly 120,000 clones, 60% to 80% occurring once. Regarding this clone: Its cognate antigen is unknown.

CDR1 is SGHRS and CDR2 is YFSETQ in the germline V gene. This CDR3 has 14 amino acids. V was cut by 2 bases and J by 0 bases, with 8 bases left in between. Material: PBMCs. The sequence came from a man in his fifties in good health and CMV-seropositive. The V and J genes are TRBV5-1 and TRBJ2-5, with D unclear. CDR3 nucleotide sequence: TGCGCCAGCAGCTTTGAGAGGTACCAAGAGACCCAGTACTTC. Translation gives CASSFERYQETQYF.